A single T cell receptor beta chain is shown here with its context. This record belongs to a study of T cell responses to AZD1222 COVID-19 vaccine. V lost 0 bases to trimming and J lost 5 bases, with 4 bases between them. From germline, CDR1 is LNHNV and CDR2 YYDKDF (reference sequence). This CDR3 is 12 amino acids long. Method: immunoSEQ multiplex PCR; TCRdb's copy keeps in-frame clones and lacks some. Of 100,000 to 150,000 clones in the sample, more than 90% were seen once. The rearrangement links TRBV15 to TRBJ1-2; D is ambiguous. The TCR comes from an adult in good health. This sample comprised peripheral blood, obtained on day 0 of AZD1222 vaccination. CDR3 bases: TGTGCCACCAGCAGAGATGGGTATGGCTACACCTTC. It codes for CATSRDGYGYTF.